The TCR beta chain described here comes from a study of blood T cell repertoires in COVID-19. This CDR3 comprises 15 residues. TCRdb's copy holds only in-frame clones and misses some; the assay was immunoSEQ multiplex PCR. The table has roughly 360,000 clones, approximately 90% seen once. Sequenced material: PBMCs or T cells enriched from blood (not recorded which). The chain carries TRBV21-1 and TRBJ1-1; the table assigns TRBD1, which was not confirmed against the DNA. TRBV21-1 is labeled a pseudogene. This sequence originates from a woman in her twenties or thirties with acute COVID-19. The CDR3 coding sequence is TGTGCCAGCAGCAAAGGGGCGTGTTTGGACACTGAAGCTTTCTTT. This translates into CASSKGACLDTEAFF.